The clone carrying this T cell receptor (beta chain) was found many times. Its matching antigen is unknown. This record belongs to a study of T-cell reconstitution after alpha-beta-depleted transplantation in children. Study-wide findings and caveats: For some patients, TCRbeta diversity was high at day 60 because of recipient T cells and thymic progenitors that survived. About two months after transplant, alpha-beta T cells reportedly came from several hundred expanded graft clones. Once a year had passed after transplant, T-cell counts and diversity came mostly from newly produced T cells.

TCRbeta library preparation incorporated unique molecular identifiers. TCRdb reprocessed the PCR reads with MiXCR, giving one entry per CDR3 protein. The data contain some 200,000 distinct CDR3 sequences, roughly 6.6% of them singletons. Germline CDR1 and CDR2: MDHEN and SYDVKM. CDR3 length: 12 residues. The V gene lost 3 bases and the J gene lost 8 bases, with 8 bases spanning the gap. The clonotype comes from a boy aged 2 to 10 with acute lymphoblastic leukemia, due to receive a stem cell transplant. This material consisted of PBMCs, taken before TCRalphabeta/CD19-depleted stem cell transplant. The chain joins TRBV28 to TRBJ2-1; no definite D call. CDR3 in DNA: TGTGCCAGCAGTTTTGTGGGCGATGAGCAGTTCTTC. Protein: CASSFVGDEQFF. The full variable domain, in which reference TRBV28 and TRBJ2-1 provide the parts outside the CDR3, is DVKVTQSSRYLVKRTGEKVFLECVQDMDHENMFWYRQDPGLGLRLIYFSYDVKMKEKGDIPEGYSVSREKKERFSLILESASTNQTSMYLCASSFVGDEQFFGPGTRLTVL.